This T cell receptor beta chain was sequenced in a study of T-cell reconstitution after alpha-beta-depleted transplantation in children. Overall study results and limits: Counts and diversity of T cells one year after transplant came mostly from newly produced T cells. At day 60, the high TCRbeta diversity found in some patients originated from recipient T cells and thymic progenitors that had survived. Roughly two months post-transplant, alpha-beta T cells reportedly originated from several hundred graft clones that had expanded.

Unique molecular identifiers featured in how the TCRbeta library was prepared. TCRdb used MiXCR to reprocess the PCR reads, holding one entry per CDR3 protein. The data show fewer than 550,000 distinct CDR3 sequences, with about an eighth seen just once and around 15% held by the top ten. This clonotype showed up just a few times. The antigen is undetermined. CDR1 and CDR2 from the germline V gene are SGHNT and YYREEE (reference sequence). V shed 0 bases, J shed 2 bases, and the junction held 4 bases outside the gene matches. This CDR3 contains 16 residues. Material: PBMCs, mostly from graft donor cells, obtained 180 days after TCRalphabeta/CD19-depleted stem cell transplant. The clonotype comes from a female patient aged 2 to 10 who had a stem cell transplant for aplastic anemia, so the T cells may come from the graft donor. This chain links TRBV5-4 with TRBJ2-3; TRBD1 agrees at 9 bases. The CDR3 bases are TGTGCCAGCAGCTTGGAAAGGGACAGGGCCACAGATACGCAGTATTTT. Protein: CASSLERDRATDTQYF.